A selection of T cell receptor beta chains follows, all from one sample in a study of shared clonotypes between healthy human individuals. Sequencing used immunoSEQ multiplex PCR; TCRdb keeps in-frame clones, though not all of them. The data show a few hundred thousand clones, about 95% seen once. Sequencing was done on a sample of naive CD8+ T cells sorted from blood. The receptors stem from a woman in her 30s in good health. CDR3s include the opening cysteine and the closing phenylalanine or tryptophan. Each record gives: J gene, CDR3 length, D gene, V gene, clone size, CDR3 protein, CDR3 DNA. The D gene is left open where the match is weak. Rows may omit the clone size; those that give it use once, few, many or a size class.

TRBJ1-2,15,NA,TRBV7-2,NA,CASSPTKSSGHGYTF,TGTGCCAGCAGCCCCACCAAATCGTCGGGTCATGGCTACACCTTC
TRBJ1-1,14,NA,TRBV28,NA,CASSLSPWDTEAFF,TGTGCCAGCAGTTTATCCCCCTGGGACACTGAAGCTTTCTTT
TRBJ2-3,14,TRBD1,TRBV7-8,NA,CASSMTGPADTQYF,TGTGCCAGCAGCATGACAGGGCCCGCAGATACGCAGTATTTT
TRBJ1-5,17,TRBD1,TRBV15,once,CATSSERVDRANQPQHF,TGTGCCACCAGCAGCGAACGAGTTGACAGGGCAAATCAGCCCCAGCATTTT
TRBJ2-3,16,NA,TRBV6-5,NA,CASSYSLGRAADTQYF,TGTGCCAGCAGTTACTCGCTAGGAAGGGCTGCGGATACGCAGTATTTT
TRBJ2-3,15,NA,TRBV7-8,once,CASSLAPGTRDTQYF,TGTGCCAGCAGCTTAGCGCCCGGGACCCGGGATACGCAGTATTTT
TRBJ2-3,13,TRBD2,TRBV28,NA,CAYSGVGADTQYF,TGTGCCTATAGCGGGGTTGGGGCAGATACGCAGTATTTT
TRBJ2-5,12,NA,TRBV11-2,NA,CASSLDQETQYF,TGTGCCAGCAGCTTAGATCAAGAGACCCAGTACTTC
TRBJ2-5,14,NA,TRBV5-6,few,CASSLLRRGETQYF,TGTGCCAGCAGCTTGCTCCGAAGGGGCGAGACCCAGTACTTC
TRBJ2-7,19,NA,TRBV7-9,NA,CASSAPRSDNPRGSYEQYF,TGTGCCAGCAGCGCCCCTAGGAGCGACAACCCTCGAGGGTCCTACGAGCAGTACTTC
TRBJ2-3,19,TRBD2,TRBV7-9,NA,CASSRSGLAGMDRTDTQYF,TGTGCCAGCAGCCGATCGGGACTAGCGGGCATGGACCGCACAGATACGCAGTATTTT
TRBJ2-1,15,NA,TRBV7-9,once,CASSSPPGTPNEQFF,TGTGCCAGCAGTAGTCCCCCCGGGACCCCGAATGAGCAGTTCTTC
TRBJ2-3,13,NA,TRBV19,NA,CASSIVTGDTQYF,TGTGCCAGTAGTATAGTTACAGGGGATACGCAGTATTTT
TRBJ1-5,15,TRBD1,TRBV19,NA,CASSIGTGMKSPQHF,TGTGCCAGTAGTATAGGGACAGGGATGAAATCGCCCCAGCATTTT
TRBJ2-2,13,NA,TRBV15,NA,CATSPLNTGELFF,TGTGCCACCAGCCCACTTAACACCGGGGAGCTGTTTTTT
TRBJ2-1,15,NA,TRBV4-1,NA,CASSQDLGAGNEQFF,TGCGCCAGCAGCCAAGATCTGGGGGCGGGAAATGAGCAGTTCTTC
TRBJ1-1,13,NA,TRBV6-5,NA,CASSYSTYTEAFF,TGTGCCAGCAGTTACTCTACGTACACTGAAGCTTTCTTT
TRBJ1-4,12,NA,TRBV7-9,NA,CASSFLGEKLFF,TGTGCCAGCAGCTTCCTTGGTGAAAAACTGTTTTTT
TRBJ2-1,15,TRBD2,TRBV28,NA,CASSTGEGSYNEQFF,TGTGCCAGCAGCACCGGGGAGGGCTCCTACAATGAGCAGTTCTTC
TRBJ1-2,13,NA,TRBV7-9,NA,CASSPGGIYGYTF,TGTGCCAGCAGCCCTGGAGGGATCTATGGCTACACCTTC
TRBJ2-1,16,NA,TRBV13,NA,CASSLGLVPIYNEQFF,TGTGCCAGCAGCTTAGGCCTGGTCCCCATCTACAATGAGCAGTTCTTC
TRBJ2-2,14,NA,TRBV27,NA,CASSFARRGGELFF,TGTGCCAGCAGTTTCGCCAGGCGGGGCGGGGAGCTGTTTTTT
TRBJ2-7,12,NA,TRBV4-1,NA,CASSQDGYEQYF,TGCGCCAGCAGCCAAGACGGGTACGAGCAGTACTTC
TRBJ1-2,14,NA,TRBV6-5,NA,CASSYGAETVGYTF,TGTGCCAGCAGTTACGGGGCCGAGACAGTCGGCTACACCTTC
TRBJ2-1,15,TRBD2,TRBV27,NA,CASSLYASGSAEQFF,TGTGCCAGCAGTTTATACGCTAGCGGGAGCGCTGAGCAGTTCTTC
TRBJ1-1,12,NA,TRBV6-1,once,CASEGGSTEAFF,TGTGCCAGTGAGGGGGGGAGCACTGAAGCTTTCTTT
TRBJ2-3,18,NA,TRBV27,once,CASRPSVRTALSTDTQYF,TGTGCCAGCAGGCCCTCTGTCCGGACCGCCCTTAGCACAGATACGCAGTATTTT
TRBJ2-7,11,NA,TRBV28,NA,CASSDTYEQYF,TGTGCCAGCTCGGATACCTACGAGCAGTACTTC
TRBJ2-1,14,NA,TRBV5-4,NA,CASSAGTAAREQFF,TGTGCCAGCAGCGCCGGGACCGCAGCTCGAGAGCAGTTCTTC
TRBJ2-1,15,NA,TRBV19,NA,CASSLWSSSDNEQFF,TGTGCCAGTAGTCTTTGGAGTAGCAGCGACAATGAGCAGTTCTTC
TRBJ2-3,17,NA,TRBV27,NA,CASSLFLGGVSTDTQYF,TGTGCCAGCAGTTTATTCTTAGGCGGGGTCAGCACAGATACGCAGTATTTT
TRBJ2-2,15,TRBD2,TRBV15,NA,CATSRIAGGVGELFF,TGTGCCACCAGCAGAATAGCGGGAGGGGTCGGGGAGCTGTTTTTT
TRBJ2-1,15,TRBD2,TRBV15,NA,CATSGLAGVDNEQFF,TGTGCCACCAGCGGACTAGCGGGAGTGGACAATGAGCAGTTCTTC
TRBJ2-5,14,TRBD2,TRBV27,once,CASSPLAGEETQYF,TGTGCCAGCAGTCCCCTAGCGGGAGAGGAGACCCAGTACTTC
TRBJ2-7,15,TRBD1,TRBV7-8,NA,CASSDGAGTEYEQYF,TGTGCCAGCAGCGACGGAGCCGGGACAGAGTACGAGCAGTACTTC
TRBJ2-3,16,TRBD2,TRBV27,NA,CASSFGLAGGTDTQYF,TGTGCCAGCAGCTTTGGACTAGCGGGAGGCACAGATACGCAGTATTTT
TRBJ1-2,15,NA,TRBV9,NA,CASSVELGGIYGYTF,TGTGCCAGCAGCGTAGAGTTAGGGGGTATCTATGGCTACACCTTC
TRBJ2-7,13,TRBD1,TRBV5-4,NA,CASSRGQSYEQYF,TGTGCCAGCAGCAGGGGACAGTCCTACGAGCAGTACTTC
TRBJ2-2,16,NA,TRBV27,NA,CASSTRDGRSGGELFF,TGTGCCAGCAGTACCCGGGACGGCCGGTCGGGCGGGGAGCTGTTTTTT
TRBJ2-7,13,NA,TRBV5-4,NA,CASSDEYFVEQYF,TGTGCCAGCAGCGATGAGTACTTCGTTGAGCAGTACTTC
TRBJ2-3,15,TRBD1,TRBV28,NA,CASSPTGTGGDTQYF,TGTGCCAGCAGTCCCACCGGGACAGGGGGAGATACGCAGTATTTT
TRBJ1-5,15,NA,TRBV7-3,NA,CASSLKSRVNQPQHF,TGTGCCAGCAGCTTAAAGTCGAGGGTCAATCAGCCCCAGCATTTT
TRBJ2-7,14,TRBD2,TRBV27,few,CASRNTLADHEQYF,TGTGCCAGCAGAAACACACTAGCGGACCACGAGCAGTACTTC
TRBJ1-2,17,NA,TRBV28,NA,CASSSLDSSAIDYGYTF,TGTGCCAGCAGTTCCCTGGACAGCTCCGCGATTGACTATGGCTACACCTTC
TRBJ1-6,14,NA,TRBV28,NA,CASRIAPYNSPLHF,TGTGCCAGCCGGATAGCCCCCTATAATTCACCCCTCCACTTT